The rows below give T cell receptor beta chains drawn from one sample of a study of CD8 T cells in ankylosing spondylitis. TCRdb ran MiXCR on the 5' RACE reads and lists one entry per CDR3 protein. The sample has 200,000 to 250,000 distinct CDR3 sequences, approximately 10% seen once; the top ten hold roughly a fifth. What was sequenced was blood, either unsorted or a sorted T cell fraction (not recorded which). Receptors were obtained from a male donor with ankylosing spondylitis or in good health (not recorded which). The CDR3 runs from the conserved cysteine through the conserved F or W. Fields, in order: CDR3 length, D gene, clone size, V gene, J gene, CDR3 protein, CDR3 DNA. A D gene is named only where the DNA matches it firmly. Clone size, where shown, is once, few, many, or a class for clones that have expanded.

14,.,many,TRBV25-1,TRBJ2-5,CASSKDWGQETQYF,TGTGCCAGCAGTAAGGATTGGGGGCAAGAGACCCAGTACTTC
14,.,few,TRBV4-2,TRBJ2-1,CASSQERVGNEQFF,TGTGCCAGCAGCCAAGAGCGGGTCGGTAATGAGCAGTTCTTC
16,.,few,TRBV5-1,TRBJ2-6,CASSPQGYTGANVLTF,TGCGCCAGCAGCCCTCAGGGGTATACTGGGGCCAACGTCCTGACTTTC
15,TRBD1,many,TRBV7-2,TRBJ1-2,CASSKNRGQDYGYTF,TGTGCCAGCAGCAAAAACAGGGGGCAGGACTATGGCTACACCTTC
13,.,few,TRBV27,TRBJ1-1,CASSFRRATEAFF,TGTGCCAGCAGTTTTCGACGGGCCACTGAAGCTTTCTTT
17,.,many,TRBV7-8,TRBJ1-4,CASSSPEGGGTNEKLFF,TGTGCCAGCAGCTCACCGGAGGGGGGGGGAACTAATGAAAAACTGTTTTTT
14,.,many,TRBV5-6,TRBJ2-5,CASSLASFGETQYF,TGTGCCAGCAGCTTAGCTAGCTTTGGAGAGACCCAGTACTTC
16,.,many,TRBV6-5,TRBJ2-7,CASSYSRAGTIYEQYF,TGTGCCAGCAGTTACTCGAGGGCCGGGACAATCTACGAGCAGTACTTC
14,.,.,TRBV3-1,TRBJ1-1,CASSQDVDNTEAFF,TGTGCCAGCAGCCAAGACGTTGATAACACTGAAGCTTTCTTT
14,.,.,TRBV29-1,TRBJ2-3,CSVLTGWGTDTQYF,TGCAGCGTCCTGACAGGATGGGGCACAGATACGCAGTATTTT
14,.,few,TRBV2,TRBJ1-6,CASNPDWGNSPLHF,TGTGCCAGCAATCCGGACTGGGGTAATTCACCCCTCCACTTT
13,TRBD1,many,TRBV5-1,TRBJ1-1,CASSSTGDTEAFF,TGCGCCAGCAGCTCGACAGGGGACACTGAAGCTTTCTTT
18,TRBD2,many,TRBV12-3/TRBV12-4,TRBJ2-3,CASSFGTSGEYGTDTQYF,TGTGCCAGCAGTTTCGGGACTAGCGGGGAGTACGGCACAGATACGCAGTATTTT
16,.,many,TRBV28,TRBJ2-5,CASSLSQPFTTETQYF,TGTGCCAGCAGTTTATCACAGCCTTTCACTACGGAGACCCAGTACTTC
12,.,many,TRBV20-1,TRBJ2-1,CSAPGPLSEQFF,TGCAGTGCTCCTGGCCCTTTGAGTGAGCAGTTCTTC
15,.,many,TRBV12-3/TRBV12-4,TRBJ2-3,CASSLGTERTDTQYF,TGTGCCAGCAGTCTCGGGACGGAACGCACAGATACGCAGTATTTT
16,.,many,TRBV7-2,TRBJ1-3,CASSSGQRTSGNTIYF,TGTGCCAGCAGCTCAGGACAGCGGACCTCTGGAAACACCATATATTTT
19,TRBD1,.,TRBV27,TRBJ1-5,CASSPSGTGGVGGNQPQHF,TGTGCCAGCAGTCCCTCCGGGACAGGGGGCGTCGGGGGGAATCAGCCCCAGCATTTT
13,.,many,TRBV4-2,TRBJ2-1,CASSQDSGLEQFF,TGTGCCAGCAGCCAAGATTCGGGTCTGGAGCAGTTCTTC
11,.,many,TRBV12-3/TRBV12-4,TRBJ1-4,CASSFYEKLFF,TGTGCCAGCAGTTTCTATGAAAAACTGTTTTTT
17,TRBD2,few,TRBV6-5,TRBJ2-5,CASSYSKVAGGQETQYF,TGTGCCAGCAGTTACTCGAAGGTAGCGGGGGGGCAAGAGACCCAGTACTTC
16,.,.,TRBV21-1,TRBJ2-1,CASSKATGYSGNEQFF,TGTGCCAGCAGCAAAGCTACCGGTTACAGCGGGAATGAGCAGTTCTTC
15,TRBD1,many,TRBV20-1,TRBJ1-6,CSAYQGQNYNSPLHF,TGCAGTGCTTACCAGGGACAGAATTATAATTCACCCCTCCACTTT
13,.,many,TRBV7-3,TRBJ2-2,CASSLPDTGELFF,TGTGCCAGCAGCTTACCGGACACCGGGGAGCTGTTTTTT